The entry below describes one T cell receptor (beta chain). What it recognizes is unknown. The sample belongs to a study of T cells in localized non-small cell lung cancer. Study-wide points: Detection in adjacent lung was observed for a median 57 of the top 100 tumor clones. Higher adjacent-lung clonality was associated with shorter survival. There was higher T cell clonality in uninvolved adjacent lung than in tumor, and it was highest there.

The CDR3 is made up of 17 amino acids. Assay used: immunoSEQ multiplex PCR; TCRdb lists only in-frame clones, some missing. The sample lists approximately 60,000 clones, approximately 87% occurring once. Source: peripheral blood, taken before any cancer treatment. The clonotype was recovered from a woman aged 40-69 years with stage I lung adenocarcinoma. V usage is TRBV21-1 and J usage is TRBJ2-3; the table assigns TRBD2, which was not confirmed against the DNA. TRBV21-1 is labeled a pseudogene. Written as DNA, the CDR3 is TGTGCCAGCAGCCCCAAATGGAGACTCGCTGGAGGGGATACGCAGTATTTT. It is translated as CASSPKWRLAGGDTQYF.